Listed below are T cell receptor beta chains from one sample, sequenced in a study of blood T cell repertoires in COVID-19. Assay used: immunoSEQ multiplex PCR; TCRdb lists only in-frame clones, some missing. The data hold over 75,000 clones, with about 88% observed a single time. What was sequenced was peripheral blood. These receptors came from a woman of 80 years or more with acute or convalescent COVID-19. CDR3s include the opening cysteine and the closing phenylalanine or tryptophan. The D gene is left open where the match is weak. Size is stated for part of the rows, as once, few or many counts, or as a class when the clone is expanded.

>-|TRBV27|TRBJ1-2|-
TGTGCCAGCCGTACTCACCAGGGTTCCCCTGGGGTGGGGGGCTACACCTTC
CASRTHQGSPGVGGYTF
>-|TRBV7-9|TRBJ1-6|-
TGTGCCAGCAGCTTATCTCTAGGGGTTGAAGAGGTTTCACCCCTCCACTTT
CASSLSLGVEEVSPLHF
>-|TRBV10-3|TRBJ1-5|-
TGTGCCATCAGTGAGTTTCAGGGTGAACAGCCCCAGCATTTT
CAISEFQGEQPQHF
>-|TRBV19|TRBJ1-1|-
TGTGCCAGTAGTGTACTCTTTTACACTGAAGCTTTCTTT
CASSVLFYTEAFF
>TRBD2|TRBV3-1/TRBV3-2|TRBJ2-7|-
TGTGCCAGCAGCCAAGATCAAGTTGCGGGGGGCTGGTCGCCCTACGAGCAGTACTTC
CASSQDQVAGGWSPYEQYF
>TRBD2|TRBV5-1|TRBJ2-2|once
TGCGCCAGCAGAAACGGCAGGGAGGGCACCGGGGAGCTGTTTTTT
CASRNGREGTGELFF
>TRBD1|TRBV27|TRBJ1-5|-
TGTGCCAGCAGTTTAACGGGACAGGGCAACAATCAGCCCCAGCATTTT
CASSLTGQGNNQPQHF
>TRBD2|TRBV7-8|TRBJ2-7|few
TGTGCCAGCAGCTTACAAAGCGGGGGAGCCTACGAGCAGTACTTC
CASSLQSGGAYEQYF
>TRBD1|TRBV10-3|TRBJ1-2|-
TGTGCCATCAATGTAGACAGGGGGCGCATCTATGGCTACACCTTC
CAINVDRGRIYGYTF
>-|TRBV7-9|TRBJ2-7|-
TGTGCCAGCACCCCCGAGAGGTCCTACGAGCAGTACTTC
CASTPERSYEQYF
>TRBD2|TRBV19|TRBJ2-1|-
TGTGCCAGTAGTATAGGTCTGGGACTAGCGGGGGCCAGGGATGAGCAGTTCTTC
CASSIGLGLAGARDEQFF
>-|TRBV6-6|TRBJ2-5|-
TGTGCCAGCAGAGCTCCGTTGCCTGAGACCCAGTACTTC
CASRAPLPETQYF
>-|TRBV7-9|TRBJ2-3|-
TGTGCCGCACAGAACCAGGCGGGACCAATTCCTAGCACAGATACGCAGTATTTT
CAAQNQAGPIPSTDTQYF
>TRBD2|TRBV6-6|TRBJ2-1|-
TGTGCCAGCAGTCCATGGACTAGCGGGATACGCCTAGTGCACAATGAGCAGTTCTTC
CASSPWTSGIRLVHNEQFF
>TRBD1|TRBV28|TRBJ1-6|few
TGTGCCAGCAGCGGACAGGGTTTTTCACCCCTCCACTTT
CASSGQGFSPLHF
>TRBD2|TRBV9|TRBJ2-7|-
TGTGCCAGCAGCGTCGGAGCGGGGGGCCGCTACGAGCAGTACTTC
CASSVGAGGRYEQYF
>-|TRBV4-1|TRBJ1-2|large
TGCGCCAGCAGCCAAGAAGACGGGGTCAACTATGGCTACACCTTC
CASSQEDGVNYGYTF
>-|TRBV9|TRBJ2-5|-
TGTGCCAGCAGCCCTTATCGCCAGGGCGAGACCCAGTACTTC
CASSPYRQGETQYF
>TRBD1|TRBV7-2|TRBJ2-1|-
TGTGCCAGCAGCTTACTCCCGGGACAGGGAACTCATTTCTACAATGAGCAGTTCTTC
CASSLLPGQGTHFYNEQFF
>-|TRBV7-6|TRBJ1-1|once
TGTGCCAGCAGCTTAAGGCCAGATCCTAGGGGTTCTGAAGCTTTCTTT
CASSLRPDPRGSEAFF
>-|TRBV7-7|TRBJ1-3|few
TGTGCTAGCAGCGCACAGGGTTATGGATCTGGAAACACCATATATTTT
CASSAQGYGSGNTIYF
>TRBD1|TRBV5-4|TRBJ1-4|-
TGTGCCAGCAGCTCCCCCGGACAGGGAGGGAGGGAAAAACTGTTTTTT
CASSSPGQGGREKLFF
>-|TRBV29-1|TRBJ2-5|-
TGCAGCGTCTCCCGGGACATGCTACAAGAGACCCAGTACTTC
CSVSRDMLQETQYF
>-|TRBV7-9|TRBJ1-1|few
TGTGCCAGCAGCTTTTCTAGGGAGCTGAACACTGAAGCTTTCTTT
CASSFSRELNTEAFF
>TRBD1|TRBV27|TRBJ2-7|-
TGTGCCAGCAGTTCCCCGGGACAGGGCCACGACGAGCAGTACTTC
CASSSPGQGHDEQYF
>TRBD2|TRBV4-3|TRBJ2-1|-
TGCGCCAGCAGCCAAGTGGGGGGGAATGAGCAGTTCTTC
CASSQVGGNEQFF